Below, 24 T cell receptor beta chains from the same sample are listed, as sequenced in a study of read filtering for tumor transcriptome and immune sequencing. The library was built from around 0.4 ug RNA with molecular barcoded adaptors for alpha/delta and beta/gamma chains. TCRdb used MiXCR to reprocess the reads, holding one entry per CDR3 protein. The table has 55,000 to 60,000 distinct CDR3 sequences, 12% seen once. Sequencing was performed on a population of CD138-negative cells sorted from bone marrow. The origin of the receptors is a donor over 35 with multiple myeloma.

This clonotype has a handful of counts. This chain connects TRBV7-9 to TRBJ2-1; possibly TRBD1 for D (6 bases). The CDR3 has 13 residues. V lost 5 bases to trimming and J lost 6 bases, with 11 bases between them. Germline loops: CDR1 SEHNR, CDR2 FQNEAQ (reference sequence). This CDR3 is CASSPEGGNEQFF. CDR3 nucleotide sequence: TGTGCCAGCAGCCCCGAAGGGGGCAATGAGCAGTTCTTC.

This clonotype was counted at least ten times. V gene TRBV11-2 combines with J gene TRBJ2-7, with 9 positions matching TRBD2. Germline V CDR1 and CDR2: SGHAT, FQNNGV. With 8 bases clipped from V and 1 base from J, the junction kept 0 bases outside the gene matches. CDR3 length equals 12 residues. The CDR3 region has the DNA TGTGCCAGCGGACTAGCGTCCTACGAGCAGTACTTC. It encodes CASGLASYEQYF.

The chain couples TRBV20-1 to TRBJ1-5, with 9 bases identical to TRBD1. The ends lost 3 bases at V and 3 bases at J; junction bases unmatched: 12. Germline V CDR1 and CDR2: DFQATT, SNEGSKA (reference sequence). This CDR3 contains 17 residues. This CDR3 reads CSASRDRVRPYNQPQHF. The DNA for the CDR3 is TGCAGTGCTAGTAGGGACAGGGTGCGACCTTACAATCAGCCCCAGCATTTT.

There are many counts of this clonotype. The chain is built from TRBV29-1 and TRBJ1-5, with TRBD1 identical over 9 bases. With V trimmed by 6 bases and J by 3 bases, 3 bases remained unmatched. The CDR3 consists of 13 residues. CDR1 is SQVTM, CDR2 ANQGSEA, per germline. CDR3 nucleotides: TGCAGCGTCGGGGACAGGGACAATCAGCCCCAGCATTTT. Amino acid sequence: CSVGDRDNQPQHF.

This clonotype came up many times. The chain's CDR3 is CASSENRPFNQPQHF. The CDR3 DNA sequence: TGTGCCAGCAGTGAGAACCGACCGTTCAATCAGCCCCAGCATTTT. The rearrangement uses TRBV6-1 and TRBJ1-5; no firm D call. Trimming pared 3 bases from V and 3 bases from J, leaving 12 bases between. Germline values: CDR1 MNHNS, CDR2 SASEGT. The CDR3 is 15 amino acids.

This clonotype has ten or more counts. CDR3: CASSSTGGGKKLFF. For the CDR3, the DNA is TGTGCCAGCAGCTCGACAGGGGGAGGGAAAAAACTGTTTTTT. The chain joins TRBV7-9 to TRBJ1-4; 9 bases agree with TRBD1. J lost 9 bases, V lost 4 bases, and 6 bases had no gene match. This CDR3 region has 14 residues. Germline loops: CDR1 SEHNR, CDR2 FQNEAQ (reference sequence).

This clonotype showed up many times. The chain employs TRBV5-1 and TRBJ2-3, with 11 bases matching TRBD2. Unmatched junction bases numbered 8, after V lost 0 bases and J lost 11 bases. Germline V gene data show CDR1 as SGHRS and CDR2 as YFSETQ. This CDR3 contains 15 residues. CDR3 protein: CASSLDSGGAQLQYF. The DNA for the CDR3 is TGCGCCAGCAGCTTGGATAGCGGGGGGGCCCAACTGCAGTATTTT. The variable domain in full, with the rest retrieved from reference TRBV5-1 and TRBJ2-3, is KAGVTQTPRYLIKTRGQQVTLSCSPISGHRSVSWYQQTPGQGLQFLFEYFSETQRNKGNFPGRFSGRQFSNSRSEMNVSTLELGDSALYLCASSLDSGGAQLQYFGPGTRLTVL.

This clonotype showed up many times. The genes are TRBV20-1 and TRBJ1-3, with 8 bases aligning to TRBD1. The CDR3 is made up of 14 amino acids. Germline CDR1 DFQATT, CDR2 SNEGSKA (reference sequence). The J segment lost 3 bases and the V segment lost 6 bases, leaving 7 bases of the junction unmatched. The chain's CDR3 is CSATIGTGGNTIYF. CDR3 DNA: TGCAGTGCCACAATCGGGACAGGTGGAAACACCATATATTTT.

This clonotype showed up many times. This chain links TRBV28 with TRBJ2-7; TRBD2 aligns across 8 bases. V lost 4 bases to trimming and J lost 1 base; unmatched junction nucleotides: 12. The CDR3 contains 17 residues. Germline values: CDR1 MDHEN, CDR2 SYDVKM. This CDR3 is CASSSPGTRGLSYEQYF. CDR3 in DNA: TGTGCCAGCAGTTCCCCCGGGACTAGAGGTTTATCCTACGAGCAGTACTTC.

With respect to this clonotype: Since a much larger clone is just one base distant, this may be a read error. The chain links TRBV7-9 to TRBJ1-6; D ambiguous. The V end was cut by 5 bases, the J end by 0 bases, with 11 bases between. CDR1 and CDR2 from the germline V gene are SEHNR and FQNEAQ (reference sequence). The length of the CDR3 is 16 residues. The CDR3 sequence is CASSLPGSSYNSPLHF. CDR3 nucleotides: TGTGCCAGCAGCCTCCCGGGGAGCTCCTATAATTCACCCCTCCACTTT.

Many counts were recorded for this clonotype. The chain couples TRBV29-1 to TRBJ1-1; weak D call: TRBD1 (5 bases). Looked up from germline, CDR1 is SQVTM and CDR2 is ANQGSEA. This CDR3 is built from 12 residues. The V gene lost 1 base and the J gene lost 7 bases, with 10 bases spanning the gap. The DNA for the CDR3 is TGCAGCGTTGAAGGACAGCGAATTGAAGCTTTCTTT. Amino acid sequence: CSVEGQRIEAFF.

For this clonotype: Given the absence of the conserved phenylalanine or tryptophan at the CDR3 end, a read error is likely. The chain links TRBV6-1 to TRBJ1-5; a possible D gene is TRBD1 (6 bases). This CDR3 region has 14 residues. Per germline, CDR1 MNHNS and CDR2 SASEGT. V was trimmed by 4 bases and J by 0 bases, leaving 7 bases between them. The CDR3 DNA reads as TGTGCCAGCAGTGCGGACAGTAGCAATCAGCCCCAGCATTGT. It codes for CASSADSSNQPQHC.

This clonotype was seen many times. The chain has TRBV3-1 and TRBJ2-1; 8 bases line up with TRBD1. CDR1 is LGHDT and CDR2 is YNNKEL in the germline V gene (reference sequence). The V segment lost 2 bases and the J segment 5 bases; nucleotides outside the gene matches: 5. The CDR3 is made up of 15 amino acids. This CDR3 reads CASSQLQGANNEQFF. The CDR3 DNA reads as TGTGCCAGCAGCCAACTCCAGGGGGCCAACAATGAGCAGTTCTTC.

A remark on this clonotype: A much larger clone lies one base from this, so it may be a read error. The chain has TRBV6-7 and TRBJ1-5; the match to TRBD1 covers 8 bases. TRBV6-7 is marked as an open reading frame, function uncertain. The CDR3 covers 15 residues. The CDR3 nucleotides read TGTTCCAGCAGTTACGAGACAGGGGGCAATCAGCCCCAGCATTTT. Its translation is CSSSYETGGNQPQHF.

This clonotype was seen repeatedly, ten times or more. The chain recombines TRBV10-3 with TRBJ2-3, with 14 bases lining up with TRBD2. CDR3 length: 20 amino acids. Germline-derived CDR1 and CDR2 are ENHRY and SYGVKD. The junction had 10 bases not matched to a gene; V was cut back by 2 bases and J by 0 bases. CDR3 region: CAISEPMGLAGASSTDTQYF. DNA of the CDR3: TGTGCCATCAGTGAGCCGATGGGACTAGCGGGGGCATCTAGCACAGATACGCAGTATTTT.

This clonotype has ten or more counts. This chain links TRBV4-1 with TRBJ2-7, with D perhaps matching TRBD1 (5 bases). The germline V gene encodes CDR1 MGHRA and CDR2 YSYEKL. The CDR3 extends over 15 amino acids. V was cut by 3 bases and J by 4 bases, with 16 bases left in between. CDR3: CASSHPAGQGYEQYF. CDR3 nucleotide sequence: TGCGCCAGCAGCCATCCGGCAGGGCAAGGATACGAGCAGTACTTC.

This clonotype turned up a few times. The CDR3 DNA reads as TGTGCCAGCAACAGCGGAGGGTCTGGAAACACCATATATTTT. Residues: CASNSGGSGNTIYF. The V and J genes are TRBV5-5 and TRBJ1-3; no reliable D call. Trimming shortened V by 6 bases and J by 1 base, and 11 bases separated the two germline ends. CDR3 length: 14 amino acids. Looked up from germline, CDR1 is SGHKS and CDR2 is YYEKEE (reference sequence).

This clonotype occurred many times. This chain links TRBV20-1 with TRBJ1-1, with a possible D match to TRBD1 (6 bases). The CDR3 loop spans 14 amino acids. In germline, CDR1 is DFQATT, CDR2 SNEGSKA (reference sequence). Trimming took off 1 base at V and 5 bases at J, with 14 bases between the two ends. Written as DNA, the CDR3 is TGCAGTGCTAGAGTACAGGGCCGGGGAACTGAAGCTTTCTTT. Its translation: CSARVQGRGTEAFF.

In this sample, this clonotype turned up many times. V gene TRBV5-1 combines with J gene TRBJ1-5, with TRBD1 as a possible D gene (5 bases). Per germline, CDR1 SGHRS and CDR2 YFSETQ. CDR3 length: 17 residues. V lost 0 bases and J 4 bases, leaving 17 bases between the germline ends. CDR3 bases: TGCGCCAGCAGCTTGGGTTCCGGACACCTGGGAAATCAGCCCCAGCATTTT. Its translation: CASSLGSGHLGNQPQHF.

A note on this clonotype: Compared with germline, one end of the junction differs, possibly owing to a read error. The V gene is TRBV5-4, the J gene TRBJ2-1; unclear D gene. Germline values: CDR1 SGHNT, CDR2 YYREEE (reference sequence). The CDR3 spans 12 residues. This CDR3 reads CASSATYNEQVF. For the CDR3, the DNA is TGTGCCAGCAGCGCAACATACAATGAGCAGGTCTTC.

This clonotype has a count of ten or more. The chain joins TRBV5-1 to TRBJ2-7, with unresolved D. With 3 bases removed from V and 4 bases from J, the gap between germline ends came to 11 bases. The CDR3 is made up of 13 amino acids. The germline CDR1 and CDR2 sequences are SGHRS and YFSETQ. The CDR3 region is CASSYRTPYEQYF. In nucleotides, the CDR3 is TGCGCCAGCAGCTACCGGACCCCATACGAGCAGTACTTC.

This clonotype was detected many times. The V and J genes are TRBV7-8 and TRBJ1-1, with 7 bases aligning to TRBD1. CDR1 is SGHVS and CDR2 is FQNEAQ in the germline V gene. With V trimmed by 4 bases and J by 0 bases, 5 bases remained unmatched. The CDR3 loop spans 15 amino acids. The CDR3 is CASSSWTGMNTEAFF. CDR3 nucleotides: TGTGCCAGCAGCTCGTGGACAGGCATGAACACTGAAGCTTTCTTT.

Note on this clonotype: A much larger clonotype is one base distant, so this may be a read error. V is TRBV19 and J is TRBJ1-4; D is ambiguous. Germline V gene sequence: CDR1 LNHDA, CDR2 SQIVND (reference sequence). Trimming left V 6 bases short and J 10 bases short, with 27 bases between. This CDR3 comprises 17 residues. The CDR3 bases are TGTGCCAGTAGCCGCTCCTTCGGAATCCAAAGAAAGGGAAAACTGTTTTTT. Protein sequence: CASSRSFGIQRKGKLFF.

This clonotype occurred many times. The gene calls are TRBV5-1 and TRBJ2-7, with TRBD1 matching over 7 bases. V shed 0 bases, J shed 0 bases, and the junction held 3 bases outside the gene matches. Germline V gene lookup returns CDR1 SGHRS and CDR2 YFSETQ. The CDR3 runs to 15 residues. The chain's CDR3 is CASSLAGTDSYEQYF. CDR3 DNA: TGCGCCAGCAGCTTGGCCGGGACAGACTCCTACGAGCAGTACTTC.